This note documents a single TCR beta chain sequence. CDR1 is SGHTA and CDR2 is FQGNSA in the germline V gene. V gave up 4 bases and J gave up 4 bases; unmatched junction bases: 13. The CDR3 length is 17 residues. The sample originates from a study of blood T cell repertoires in COVID-19. Study as a whole: T cells, B-cell-depleted T cells, or PBMCs provided the cDNA or gDNA that served as material.

Original processing notes: Amplification of reference gene primers was used by the study to estimate nucleated cell counts. Some clones are missing from TCRdb's copy, which holds only in-frame ones; the method was immunoSEQ multiplex PCR. V and J calls and clone size follow that table, whereas D and trimming were derived from the DNA. The sample holds a few hundred thousand clones, 75% to 85% seen once. A Seattle source enrolled patients during active infection and followed them longitudinally. The sequence derives from a woman aged 70-85 years with COVID-19, enrolled during active disease. V and J are TRBV7-2 and TRBJ2-1, with 7 bases aligning to TRBD2. Sequences were obtained from peripheral blood. In DNA form, the CDR3 reads TGTGCCAGCAGCTCAGACCGTGGAGCGGGGTATTACAATGAGCAGTTCTTC. As protein: CASSSDRGAGYYNEQFF.